This T cell receptor (beta chain) is drawn from a study of T cell repertoires in cytomegalovirus infection. Study background: Evidence of both CMV infection and a matching HLA type came from public TCR beta signatures. Findings and limits, study-wide: Identification of carriers of CMV plus the relevant HLA was performed using cumulative public TCR beta family frequency. It was HLA-C-restricted CMV-specific TCR beta clonotypes that dominated the response ex vivo.

This clonotype came up a few times. Its antigen remains unidentified. Each CDR3 protein is one row after TCRdb ran MiXCR on the reads. The table lists about 260,000 distinct CDR3 sequences, roughly 13% of them singletons, with around 8.1% in the top ten. V lost 0 bases to trimming and J lost 3 bases, with 6 bases between them. The CDR3 totals 13 residues. The V gene's germline CDR1 is SGHNT and CDR2 YYREEE (reference sequence). Sequences were obtained from PBMCs. This chain joins TRBV5-4 and TRBJ2-5, with D possibly matching TRBD2 (6 bases). This sequence originates from a human donor in good health (CMV status not recorded). Some clones in this sample may be carry-over from other donors' samples. DNA of the CDR3: TGTGCCAGCAGCTTGGTAGCGGAAGAGACCCAGTACTTC. This sequence encodes CASSLVAEETQYF.